Each of the 24 T cell receptor beta chains below was sequenced from the same sample in a study of shared clonotypes between healthy human individuals. Generated by immunoSEQ multiplex PCR, the TCRdb table keeps only in-frame clones and is missing some. Of hundreds of thousands of clones in the sample, around 80% were seen once. The source material was PBMCs. Source of these receptors: a woman between 35 and 50 years old in good health. Some clones in this sample may be carry-over from other donors' samples.

The chain recombines TRBV28 with TRBJ2-3; TRBD2 aligns across 10 bases. J gave up 4 bases and V 3 bases, and 4 bases lay outside the gene matches. The CDR3 extends over 15 amino acids. Germline-derived CDR1 and CDR2 are MDHEN and SYDVKM. The CDR3 DNA sequence: TGTGCCAGCAGTTTTTGGACTAGCGGATCAGATACGCAGTATTTT. It encodes CASSFWTSGSDTQYF.

DNA of the CDR3: TGTGCCAGCAGCGTAGGGGCTTCTAGGGCTGGAGAGGAGACCCAGTACTTC. It codes for CASSVGASRAGEETQYF. The chain combines TRBV9 with TRBJ2-5; no clear D. This CDR3 has 17 residues. Trimming stripped 0 bases from V and 5 bases from J, with 20 bases between. CDR1 SGDLS and CDR2 YYNGEE come from the germline V gene.

The chain has TRBV2 and TRBJ2-7; tentative D call: TRBD1 (6 bases). This CDR3 region has 13 residues. Deletions cut 7 bases from V and 7 bases from J, with 17 bases between. The germline gives CDR1 SNHLY, CDR2 FYNNEI. CDR3 sequence reads: CASTADRQREQYF. The CDR3 nucleotides read TGTGCCAGCACCGCTGACAGGCAGAGAGAGCAGTACTTC.

In regard to this clone: This likely reflects a read error, since a far larger clone is one base away. The CDR3 does not close with the conserved phenylalanine or tryptophan, likely indicating a read error. This rearrangement joins TRBV4-1 to TRBJ1-1; the match to TRBD1 covers 8 bases. The ends lost 1 base at V and 4 bases at J; junction bases unmatched: 2. The CDR3 runs to 14 residues. Germline CDR1 reads MGHRA; CDR2 reads YSYEKL. This CDR3 reads CASSQVDRGTEAFS. CDR3 sequence (DNA): TGCGCCAGCAGCCAAGTTGACAGGGGCACTGAAGCTTTCTCT.

V is TRBV7-3 and J is TRBJ2-3; the D is unclear. V was shortened by 4 bases and J by 4 bases, with 9 bases between the two germline ends. This CDR3 spans 13 amino acids. Germline V lookup: CDR1 SGHTA, CDR2 FQGTGA. Written as DNA, the CDR3 is TGTGCCAGCAGCTCCCGTCAGGCAGATACGCAGTATTTT. The encoded protein is CASSSRQADTQYF.

Comment on this clone: Its ends do not fully match the called genes, so a read error is possible. The chain has TRBV11-2 and TRBJ2-5, with D perhaps TRBD1 (5 bases). The DNA end lines up better with TRBJ2-7; the J call may be wrong. The V gene's germline CDR1 is SGHAT and CDR2 FQNNGV. The CDR3 totals 12 residues. The CDR3 loop is CASSVDRDEQYF. The CDR3 nucleotides are TGTGCCAGCAGCGTAGACAGAGACGAGCAGTACTTC.

The chain uses TRBV6-1 and TRBJ2-1; 13 bases map to TRBD2. V lost 4 bases, J lost 5 bases, and 2 bases stayed unmatched. The CDR3 runs to 15 residues. CDR1 and CDR2 from the germline V gene are MNHNS and SASEGT. CDR3 nucleotide sequence: TGTGCCAGCAGTGGGGGACTAGCGGGGAACAATGAGCAGTTCTTC. Residues: CASSGGLAGNNEQFF.

This clone was observed a handful of times. The CDR3 sequence is CASSGRTAMNTEAFF. The CDR3 coding sequence is TGTGCCAGCAGTGGGAGGACAGCAATGAACACTGAAGCTTTCTTT. J is TRBJ1-1 and V is TRBV6-1, with D possibly TRBD1 on 6 matching bases. There are 15 residues in the CDR3. Germline V gives CDR1 MNHNS, CDR2 SASEGT. V was shortened by 4 bases and J by 0 bases, with 12 bases between the two germline ends.

Regarding this clone: One base away lies a much larger clone, so this may be a sequencing read error. This sequence joins TRBV5-1 and TRBJ2-3; D ambiguous. The V and J ends lost 0 bases and 6 bases respectively, with 2 bases between them. The CDR3 has 11 residues. Germline V gene lookup returns CDR1 SGHRS and CDR2 YFSETQ. In DNA, the CDR3 is TGCGCCAGCAGCTTGGCGGATACGCAGTATTTT. This gives the protein CASSLADTQYF.

The chain carries TRBV5-1 and TRBJ2-5; 7 bases map to TRBD2. The V segment lost 4 bases and the J segment 0 bases; nucleotides outside the gene matches: 9. Germline CDR1 is SGHRS and CDR2 is YFSETQ. This CDR3 comprises 16 residues. CDR3 sequence (DNA): TGCGCCAGCAGCCCCGGAGCGGGACCGTACCAAGAGACCCAGTACTTC. Encoded protein: CASSPGAGPYQETQYF.

The chain is built from TRBV5-6 and TRBJ2-7; tentatively, D is TRBD2 (7 bases). The J call may be incorrect, as the DNA end agrees better with TRBJ2-5. The germline gives CDR1 SGHDT, CDR2 YYEEEE. The CDR3 is made up of 14 amino acids. The CDR3 region is CASSFGGAPETQYF. CDR3 nucleotides: TGTGCCAGCAGCTTTGGGGGGGCTCCAGAGACCCAGTACTTC.

This chain uses TRBV6-6 with TRBJ2-5, with TRBD1 matching 8 bases. CDR1 is MNHNY, CDR2 SVGAGI, per germline (reference sequence). After removal of 10 bases from V and 5 bases from J, the junction contained 9 bases not matched to a gene. This CDR3 spans 13 amino acids. The CDR3 sequence: CATGTGSSETQYF. For the CDR3, the DNA is TGTGCCACGGGGACAGGATCGTCGGAGACCCAGTACTTC.

The rearrangement uses TRBV11-2 and TRBJ1-4; 7 bases agree with TRBD1. The V gene's germline CDR1 is SGHAT and CDR2 FQNNGV. The CDR3 loop spans 14 amino acids. J lost 7 bases, V lost 5 bases, and 7 bases had no gene match. CDR3 DNA sequence: TGTGCCAGCAGCGAGGACAGGAGGGTTGAAAAACTGTTTTTT. Translation gives CASSEDRRVEKLFF.

This chain joins TRBV15 and TRBJ2-7; D gene unclear. In germline, CDR1 is LNHNV, CDR2 YYDKDF (reference sequence). V was shortened by 0 bases and J by 4 bases, with 4 bases between the two germline ends. The CDR3 consists of 12 residues. The CDR3 sequence: CATSRDMYEQYF. The CDR3 DNA reads as TGTGCCACCAGCAGAGATATGTACGAGCAGTACTTC.

This clone was detected many times. The V call is TRBV19, the J call TRBJ1-4; 7 nucleotides line up with TRBD1. The CDR3 is 14 residues long. Germline loops: CDR1 LNHDA, CDR2 SQIVND (reference sequence). The trim removed 7 bases at V and 3 bases at J, leaving 5 bases unmatched. The CDR3 nucleotides are TGTGCCAGTACGCCGACAGGGCCTAATGAAAAACTGTTTTTT. Amino acids: CASTPTGPNEKLFF.

Points on this clone: Since a far larger clone is one base different, this is likely a read error. The rearrangement joins TRBV4-2 to TRBJ2-7; D remains ambiguous. The ends were cut back, 7 bases at V and 0 bases at J, with 16 bases in the middle. The CDR3 consists of 15 residues. The V gene's germline CDR1 is LGHNA and CDR2 YNFKEQ. DNA of the CDR3: TGTGCCAGCATCCGAAGCGAGTCCTCCTCCTACGAGCAGTACTTC. Translation gives CASIRSESSSYEQYF.

The rearrangement uses TRBV10-1 and TRBJ2-5; D is perhaps TRBD2 (6 bases). The end of the DNA is better explained by TRBJ2-7, so the J call may be wrong. This CDR3 has 14 residues. The germline gives CDR1 WNHNN, CDR2 SYGVQD (reference sequence). DNA for the CDR3: TGCGCCAGCCGGATAGGTCAGGGAGGAGGCGAGCAGTACTTC. Protein product: CASRIGQGGGEQYF.

The chain joins TRBV28 to TRBJ1-1; the D is unclear. Germline values: CDR1 MDHEN, CDR2 SYDVKM. CDR3 size: 14 residues. V lost 6 bases and J lost 6, with 17 bases in between. This CDR3 is CASRLDRTTSEAFF. In nucleotides, the CDR3 is TGTGCCAGCAGACTAGACCGCACCACATCTGAAGCTTTCTTT. The full variable domain, with the rest looked up from reference TRBV28 and TRBJ1-1, is DVKVTQSSRYLVKRTGEKVFLECVQDMDHENMFWYRQDPGLGLRLIYFSYDVKMKEKGDIPEGYSVSREKKERFSLILESASTNQTSMYLCASRLDRTTSEAFFGQGTRLTVV.

J is TRBJ1-4 and V is TRBV27; TRBD1 aligns across 9 bases. Germline CDR1 and CDR2: MNHEY and SMNVEV (reference sequence). The CDR3 covers 14 residues. V was pared by 5 bases and J by 10 bases, with 8 bases of the junction left unmatched. CDR3 loop: CASSTTGGVGKLFF. In DNA form, the CDR3 reads TGTGCCAGCAGTACGACAGGGGGAGTCGGAAAACTGTTTTTT.

V is TRBV28 and J is TRBJ2-7; D is undetermined. Trimming removed 2 bases at V and 2 bases at J, with 13 bases between. Germline lookup yields CDR1 MDHEN and CDR2 SYDVKM. The CDR3 runs 15 residues. CDR3 bases: TGTGCCAGCAGTTTAAGCAGTTCCTTAACCTACGAGCAGTACTTC. Translation gives CASSLSSSLTYEQYF.

The chain employs TRBV7-9 and TRBJ2-5, with D perhaps matching TRBD2 (6 bases). V lost 7 bases and J lost 4, with 19 bases in between. The CDR3 contains 15 residues. Germline values: CDR1 SEHNR, CDR2 FQNEAQ (reference sequence). CDR3 sequence reads: CASIKTSSVTETQYF. In DNA, the CDR3 is TGTGCCAGCATCAAAACTAGCTCCGTAACAGAGACCCAGTACTTC.

This sequence joins TRBV7-3 and TRBJ2-5; 10 nucleotides align to TRBD1. The length of the CDR3 is 15 residues. V was pared by 5 bases and J by 4 bases, with 7 bases of the junction left unmatched. Germline V lookup: CDR1 SGHTA, CDR2 FQGTGA. The CDR3 sequence: CASSRGTGVGETQYF. The CDR3 bases are TGTGCCAGCAGCCGGGGGACAGGGGTTGGAGAGACCCAGTACTTC. The complete variable domain, with remaining parts taken from reference TRBV7-3 and TRBJ2-5, reads GAGVSQTPSNKVTEKGKYVELRCDPISGHTALYWYRQSLGQGPEFLIYFQGTGAADDSGLPNDRFFAVRPEGSVSTLKIQRTERGDSAVYLCASSRGTGVGETQYFGPGTRLLVL.

The chain joins TRBV7-3 to TRBJ1-3, with D uncertain. Trimming took 5 bases from V and 0 from J, leaving 8 bases between them. Germline CDR1 is SGHTA and CDR2 is FQGTGA. The CDR3 contains 14 residues. In nucleotides, the CDR3 is TGTGCCAGCAGCCCAACAAACTCTGGAAACACCATATATTTT. It specifies CASSPTNSGNTIYF.

The gene calls are TRBV18 and TRBJ1-3; tentative D call: TRBD1 (5 bases). The CDR3 length is 15 residues. CDR1 is KGHSH and CDR2 is LQKENI in the germline V gene. The V end lost 3 bases, the J end lost 2 bases, and 11 bases lay between the germline ends. The CDR3 protein is CASSPSTATGNTIYF. The CDR3 DNA follows: TGTGCCAGCTCACCCTCGACAGCAACTGGAAACACCATATATTTT.